The 10 T cell receptor beta chains below were found in one sample sequenced in a study of T-cell reconstitution after alpha-beta-depleted transplantation in children. Unique molecular identifiers were incorporated when the TCRbeta library was constructed. TCRdb fed the PCR reads into MiXCR, producing one record per CDR3 protein. The data contain roughly 500,000 distinct CDR3 sequences, 32% of them singletons. This material consisted of PBMCs from the stem cell graft donor, taken from the stem cell graft. These receptors all come from a human donor who donated a stem cell graft to a child with aplastic anemia.

The chain has TRBV6-2 or TRBV6-3 and TRBJ2-2; D is unclear. V was shortened by 5 bases and J by 7 bases, with 17 bases between the two germline ends. CDR3 size: 15 residues. Germline-derived CDR1 and CDR2 are MNHEY and SVGEGT. CDR3 region: CASSQMSAPSGELFF. The CDR3 nucleotides are TGTGCCAGCAGTCAAATGTCAGCTCCCAGCGGGGAGCTGTTTTTT.

This clonotype was seen more than once but under ten times. The V call is TRBV20-1, the J call TRBJ1-6, with TRBD1 matching 7 bases. Trimming took 3 bases from V and 7 from J; bases not matched to a gene: 9. This CDR3 has 15 residues. The germline V gene has CDR1 DFQATT and CDR2 SNEGSKA (reference sequence). The DNA of the CDR3 is TGCAGTGCTAGTACAGGGACAGCGGGAAATTCACCCCTCCACTTT. This codes for CSASTGTAGNSPLHF.

This clonotype has more than one count but fewer than ten. The chain links TRBV20-1 to TRBJ2-2; no firm D call. CDR1 and CDR2 (germline): DFQATT, SNEGSKA (reference sequence). The V gene lost 2 bases and the J gene lost 2 bases, with 6 bases spanning the gap. There are 13 residues in the CDR3. This chain's CDR3 is CSARITNTGELFF. CDR3 bases: TGCAGTGCTAGAATCACCAACACCGGGGAGCTGTTTTTT.

V and J are TRBV12-3 or TRBV12-4 and TRBJ2-5; 12 bases fit TRBD2. V lost 5 bases, J lost 5 bases, and 6 bases stayed unmatched. The CDR3 sequence is 15 residues long. The CDR3 loop is CASSNGLAGTETQYF. DNA of the CDR3: TGTGCCAGCAGTAACGGACTAGCGGGAACGGAGACCCAGTACTTC.

The V gene is TRBV9, the J gene TRBJ1-1, with TRBD1 identical over 7 bases. Germline CDR1 reads SGDLS; CDR2 reads YYNGEE. This CDR3 comprises 15 residues. Germline trimming cut 3 bases from V and 4 bases from J; bases unmatched to any gene: 9. The CDR3 DNA sequence: TGTGCCAGCAGCGCAACGATACAGGGGACCACTGAAGCTTTCTTT. It specifies CASSATIQGTTEAFF. Filled out from reference TRBV9 and TRBJ1-1, the complete variable domain reads DSGVTQTPKHLITATGQRVTLRCSPRSGDLSVYWYQQSLDQGLQFLIQYYNGEERAKGNILERFSAQQFPDLHSELNLSSLELGDSALYFCASSATIQGTTEAFFGQGTRLTVV.

The gene calls are TRBV6-1 and TRBJ2-2; 9 bases match TRBD1. The germline V gene encodes CDR1 MNHNS and CDR2 SASEGT. The junction had 9 bases not matched to a gene; V was cut back by 6 bases and J by 4 bases. The CDR3 totals 16 residues. CDR3 loop: CASSQRDRDATGELFF. As DNA, the CDR3 is TGTGCCAGCAGCCAAAGGGACAGGGACGCCACCGGGGAGCTGTTTTTT.

The chain combines TRBV5-1 with TRBJ2-3; possibly TRBD2 for D (6 bases). CDR1 is SGHRS, CDR2 YFSETQ, per germline. Trimming left V 1 base short and J 2 bases short, with 11 bases between. The CDR3 has 15 residues. The DNA of the CDR3 is TGCGCCAGCAGCTTGAAGCGGGCGCCCACAGATACGCAGTATTTT. Amino acids: CASSLKRAPTDTQYF.

There are a few counts of this clonotype. This chain joins TRBV20-1 and TRBJ2-1, with TRBD2 as a possible D gene (6 bases). CDR3 length: 13 residues. V was pared by 3 bases and J by 6 bases, with 12 bases between. Germline V lookup: CDR1 DFQATT, CDR2 SNEGSKA (reference sequence). CDR3 region: CSARLANINEQFF. As DNA, the CDR3 is TGCAGTGCTAGGCTAGCGAATATCAATGAGCAGTTCTTC.

This clonotype was detected only a few times. The CDR3 sequence: CASSQDEGEQYV. CDR3 sequence (DNA): TGTGCCAGCAGCCAAGATGAAGGCGAGCAGTACGTC. The chain carries TRBV3-1 and TRBJ2-7; the D is unclear. Per the germline V gene, CDR1 is LGHDT and CDR2 is YNNKEL (reference sequence). V dropped 0 bases and J dropped 6 bases, with 6 bases sitting between them. The CDR3 length is 12 residues.

This sequence joins TRBV29-1 and TRBJ2-5, with 11 bases that match TRBD1. Germline-derived CDR1 and CDR2 are SQVTM and ANQGSEA. The V segment lost 1 base and the J segment 5 bases; nucleotides outside the gene matches: 6. The CDR3 is 15 residues long. The CDR3 protein is CSVEGGQGAGETQYF. The CDR3 nucleotides read TGCAGCGTTGAAGGAGGACAGGGGGCCGGGGAGACCCAGTACTTC.